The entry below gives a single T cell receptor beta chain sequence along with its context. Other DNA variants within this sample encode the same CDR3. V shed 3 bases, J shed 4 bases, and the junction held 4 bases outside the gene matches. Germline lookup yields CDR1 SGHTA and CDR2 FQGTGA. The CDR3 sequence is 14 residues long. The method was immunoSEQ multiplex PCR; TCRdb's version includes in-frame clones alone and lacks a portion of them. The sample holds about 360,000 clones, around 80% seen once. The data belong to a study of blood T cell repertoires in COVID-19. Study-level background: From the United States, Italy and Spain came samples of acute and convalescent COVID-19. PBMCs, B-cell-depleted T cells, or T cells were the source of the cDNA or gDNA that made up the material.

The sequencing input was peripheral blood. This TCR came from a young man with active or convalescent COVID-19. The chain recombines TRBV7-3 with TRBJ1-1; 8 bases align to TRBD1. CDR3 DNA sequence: TGTGCCAGCAGCTTCCGACAGGGGAGCACTGAAGCTTTCTTT. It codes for CASSFRQGSTEAFF.